The rows below give T cell receptor beta chains drawn from one sample of a study of regulatory T cells in long-lasting Graves disease. TCRdb re-derived calls from the multiplex PCR reads in MiXCR, one entry per CDR3 protein. Among more than 400,000 distinct CDR3 sequences listed, 15% to 20% were seen once. This same sample was also taken into another study, of T cells in Graves' hyperthyroidism and ophthalmopathy.

This material consisted of peripheral blood mononuclear cells (PBMCs), taken at new diagnosis, from a patient treated with antithyroid drugs. All receptors derive from a man aged 40-49 years with Graves disease. Both conserved end residues are part of each CDR3. The order of the fields is CDR3 DNA, CDR3 protein, J gene, clone size, D gene, V gene. A D gene is named only where the DNA matches it firmly. Size is stated for part of the rows, as once, few or many counts, or as a class when the clone is expanded.

TGTGCCAGCAGCTTAACGGGGCCTAGCGGGCGCTACGAGCAGTACTTC	CASSLTGPSGRYEQYF	TRBJ2-7	.	TRBD2	TRBV7-3
TGTGCCAGTCAGGGTTTTTCTAACGAGCAGTACTTC	CASQGFSNEQYF	TRBJ2-7	few	.	TRBV19
TGCAGTGCCACCGGGACAACTAGGGAGACCCAGTACTTC	CSATGTTRETQYF	TRBJ2-5	.	.	TRBV20-1
TGTGCCAGCATCCTACGCGGGAGGTCTAATGAGCAGTTCTTC	CASILRGRSNEQFF	TRBJ2-1	.	TRBD2	TRBV6-2/TRBV6-3
TGTGCCAGCGGGACGGACCGGGCACGGACCGGGGAGCTGTTTTTT	CASGTDRARTGELFF	TRBJ2-2	few	.	TRBV6-2/TRBV6-3
TGTGCCAGCAGTGAGTCGTCGGGGGCAGCCTACGAGCAGTACTTC	CASSESSGAAYEQYF	TRBJ2-7	.	.	TRBV2
TGTGCCAGCAGCTCCCGGGGGGCAGGGGCCTATGGCTACACCTTC	CASSSRGAGAYGYTF	TRBJ1-2	many	.	TRBV7-8
TGTGCCAGCAGCGCCCAGGCGGGAGTTTCGGATGAGCAGTTCTTC	CASSAQAGVSDEQFF	TRBJ2-1	many	TRBD2	TRBV12-3/TRBV12-4
TGTGCCAGCGGTCTCGTGGCAGCCTCCTACGAGCAGTACTTC	CASGLVAASYEQYF	TRBJ2-7	many	.	TRBV7-2
TGTGCCAGCAGTTGGGGGGGTGGCCAGCATTTT	CASSWGGGQHF	TRBJ1-5	.	.	TRBV28
TGTGCCTGGACAGGGGACGCTGAAGCTTTCTTT	CAWTGDAEAFF	TRBJ1-1	.	.	TRBV30
TGTGCCACCAGTGATTTGTCGGCAGATGAAGCTTTCTTT	CATSDLSADEAFF	TRBJ1-1	few	.	TRBV24-1
TGTGCCAGTAGTATGCCGGGGCTGCATCTAGGTGAGCAGTTCTTC	CASSMPGLHLGEQFF	TRBJ2-1	.	.	TRBV19
TGCGCCAGCCGGACAGGGGAGGAAAAACTGTTTTTT	CASRTGEEKLFF	TRBJ1-4	few	TRBD1	TRBV5-1
TGCGCCAGCAGCTTGGCCGGGATTACAGATACGCAGTATTTT	CASSLAGITDTQYF	TRBJ2-3	many	.	TRBV5-1
TGTGCCAGCACCTTCTCAGGGAGGGACACTGAAGCTTTCTTT	CASTFSGRDTEAFF	TRBJ1-1	many	.	TRBV12-3/TRBV12-4
TGTGCCAGCAGTGAGCGGCTAGGTTCCTACAATGAGCAGTTCTTC	CASSERLGSYNEQFF	TRBJ2-1	many	.	TRBV6-1
TGTGCCAGCAGCCGGTATCAGCTAGCGGGAGCCTCAGATACGCAGTATTTT	CASSRYQLAGASDTQYF	TRBJ2-3	many	TRBD2	TRBV3-1
TGTGCCAGCAGTGCCGACAGGGTCGACTACGAGCAGTACTTC	CASSADRVDYEQYF	TRBJ2-7	many	TRBD1	TRBV28
TGCGCCAGCAGCTTGGTGATGGCCCCCTACGAGCAGTACTTC	CASSLVMAPYEQYF	TRBJ2-7	many	.	TRBV5-1
TGTGCCAGCAGTTGGTCCCTAAATTCACCCCTCCACTTT	CASSWSLNSPLHF	TRBJ1-6	.	.	TRBV6-2/TRBV6-3
TGCGCCAGCGCGGTATCGGGAGTCACAGATACGCAGTATTTT	CASAVSGVTDTQYF	TRBJ2-3	many	.	TRBV5-1
TGCGCCAGCAGTGAGGTGGTAGGACAGGGGAAGGACGAGCAGTACTTC	CASSEVVGQGKDEQYF	TRBJ2-7	.	TRBD1	TRBV10-1
TGTGCCAGCAGTCCACACAGTTTACGCTATGGCTACACCTTC	CASSPHSLRYGYTF	TRBJ1-2	many	.	TRBV28
TGTGCCAGCAGTTTAATGGGACAGGGGGCCAAAAACATTCAGTACTTC	CASSLMGQGAKNIQYF	TRBJ2-4	.	TRBD1	TRBV28
TGTGCCAGCAGCCAAGAACTAGCGGGCCGGGGGGAGACCCAGTACTTC	CASSQELAGRGETQYF	TRBJ2-5	few	TRBD2	TRBV3-1
TGTGCCAGCAGCTTGCGACGGGCATGGAACACTGAAGCTTTCTTT	CASSLRRAWNTEAFF	TRBJ1-1	many	.	TRBV5-6
TGTGCCACCAGTGACAACTCTAAGACAGGGCTCGGCACCGGGGAGCTGTTTTTT	CATSDNSKTGLGTGELFF	TRBJ2-2	many	TRBD1	TRBV24-1
TGTGCCAGCAGTTTCCGGGACAGCTCCGAGCAGTACTTC	CASSFRDSSEQYF	TRBJ2-7	many	TRBD1	TRBV12-3/TRBV12-4
TGTGCCAGCAGTCGCTACAGGGAGCAGTTAGATGAGCAGTACTTC	CASSRYREQLDEQYF	TRBJ2-7	many	.	TRBV2
TGTGCCATCAGTTCTGGAGCGGGGAGCGGGAATCTGTTCTTC	CAISSGAGSGNLFF	TRBJ2-1	.	TRBD2	TRBV10-3